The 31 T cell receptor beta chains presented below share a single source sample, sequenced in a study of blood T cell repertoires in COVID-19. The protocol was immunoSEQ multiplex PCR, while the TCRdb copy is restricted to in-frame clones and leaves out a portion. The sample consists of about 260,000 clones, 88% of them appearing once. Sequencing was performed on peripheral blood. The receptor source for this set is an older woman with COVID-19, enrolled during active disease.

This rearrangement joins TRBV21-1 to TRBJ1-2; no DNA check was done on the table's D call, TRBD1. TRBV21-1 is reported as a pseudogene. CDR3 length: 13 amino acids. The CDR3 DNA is TGTGCCAGCAGCAGAGGGACAGAGTATGGCTACACCTTC. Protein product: CASSRGTEYGYTF.

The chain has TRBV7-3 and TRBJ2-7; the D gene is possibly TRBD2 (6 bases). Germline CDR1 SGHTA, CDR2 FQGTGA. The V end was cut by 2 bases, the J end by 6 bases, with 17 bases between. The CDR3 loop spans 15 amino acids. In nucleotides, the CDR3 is TGTGCCAGCAGCTTACGTGGGACTCTAGTATCCGAGCAGTACTTC. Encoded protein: CASSLRGTLVSEQYF.

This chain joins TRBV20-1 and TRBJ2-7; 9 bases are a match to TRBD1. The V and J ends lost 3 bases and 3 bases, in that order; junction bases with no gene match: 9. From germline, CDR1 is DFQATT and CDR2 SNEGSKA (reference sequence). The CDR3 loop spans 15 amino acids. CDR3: CSASSGTGMIYEQYF. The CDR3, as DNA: TGCAGTGCTAGTTCCGGGACAGGGATGATCTACGAGCAGTACTTC.

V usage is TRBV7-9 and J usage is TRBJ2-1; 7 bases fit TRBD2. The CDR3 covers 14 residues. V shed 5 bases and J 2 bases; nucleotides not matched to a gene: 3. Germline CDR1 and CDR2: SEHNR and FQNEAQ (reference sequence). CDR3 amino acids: CASSPSGPYNEQFF. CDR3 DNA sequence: TGTGCCAGCAGCCCTAGCGGTCCCTACAATGAGCAGTTCTTC.

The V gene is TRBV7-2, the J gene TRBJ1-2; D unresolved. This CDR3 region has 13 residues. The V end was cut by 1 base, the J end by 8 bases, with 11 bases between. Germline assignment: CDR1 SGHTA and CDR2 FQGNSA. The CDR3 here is CASSLVVAIGYTF. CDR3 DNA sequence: TGTGCCAGCAGCTTAGTTGTAGCCATAGGCTACACCTTC.

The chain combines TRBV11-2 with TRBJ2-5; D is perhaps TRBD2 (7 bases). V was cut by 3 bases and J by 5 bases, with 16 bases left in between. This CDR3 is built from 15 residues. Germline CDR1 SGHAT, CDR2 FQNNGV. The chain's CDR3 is CASSLGGRGTETQYF. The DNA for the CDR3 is TGTGCCAGCAGCTTGGGTGGGAGGGGGACGGAGACCCAGTACTTC.

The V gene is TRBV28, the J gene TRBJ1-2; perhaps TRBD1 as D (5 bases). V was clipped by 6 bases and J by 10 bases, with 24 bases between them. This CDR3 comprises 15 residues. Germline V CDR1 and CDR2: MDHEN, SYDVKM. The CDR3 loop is CASRLGPEGQLLYTF. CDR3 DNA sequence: TGTGCCAGCAGACTAGGTCCGGAGGGGCAACTTCTCTACACCTTC.

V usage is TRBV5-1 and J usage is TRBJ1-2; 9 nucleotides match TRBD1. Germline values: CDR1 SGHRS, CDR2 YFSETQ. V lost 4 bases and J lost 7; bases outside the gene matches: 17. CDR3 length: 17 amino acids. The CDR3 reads CASSPSRDRASRLGYTF. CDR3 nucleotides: TGCGCCAGCAGCCCCAGTAGGGACAGGGCGTCTCGACTTGGCTACACCTTC.

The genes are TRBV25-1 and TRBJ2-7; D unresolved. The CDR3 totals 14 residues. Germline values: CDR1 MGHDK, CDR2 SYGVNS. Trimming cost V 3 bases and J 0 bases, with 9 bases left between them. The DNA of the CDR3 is TGTGCCAGCAGTGACAGTTCACCCTCCTACGAGCAGTACTTC. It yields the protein CASSDSSPSYEQYF.

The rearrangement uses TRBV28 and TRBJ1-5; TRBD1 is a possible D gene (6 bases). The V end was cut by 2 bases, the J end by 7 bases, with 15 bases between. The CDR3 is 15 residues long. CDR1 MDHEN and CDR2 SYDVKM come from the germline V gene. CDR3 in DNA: TGTGCCAGCAGTTTAAAAACGGGGGGCGTGCAGCCCCAGCATTTT. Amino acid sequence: CASSLKTGGVQPQHF.

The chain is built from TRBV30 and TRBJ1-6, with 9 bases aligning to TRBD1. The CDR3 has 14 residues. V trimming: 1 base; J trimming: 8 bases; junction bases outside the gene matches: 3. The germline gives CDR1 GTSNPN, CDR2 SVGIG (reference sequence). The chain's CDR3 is CAWSGDRDHSPLHF. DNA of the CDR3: TGTGCCTGGAGTGGGGACAGGGATCATTCACCCCTCCACTTT.

As DNA, the CDR3 is TGTGCCAGCAGCCAAGACGTCGGACTAGCTTTAGGGCAGTTCTTC. Its translation: CASSQDVGLALGQFF. The chain joins TRBV3-1 (or the pseudogene TRBV3-2) to TRBJ2-1; TRBD2 aligns across 8 bases. The CDR3 runs 15 residues. CDR1 is LGHDT and CDR2 is YNNKEL in the germline V gene (reference sequence). The J segment lost 12 bases and the V segment lost 0 bases, leaving 10 bases of the junction unmatched.

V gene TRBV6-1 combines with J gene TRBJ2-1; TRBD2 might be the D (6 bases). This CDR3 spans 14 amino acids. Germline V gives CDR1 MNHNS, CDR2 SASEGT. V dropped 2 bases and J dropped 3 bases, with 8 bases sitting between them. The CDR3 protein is CASSELANYNEQFF. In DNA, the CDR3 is TGTGCCAGCAGTGAACTAGCGAACTACAATGAGCAGTTCTTC.

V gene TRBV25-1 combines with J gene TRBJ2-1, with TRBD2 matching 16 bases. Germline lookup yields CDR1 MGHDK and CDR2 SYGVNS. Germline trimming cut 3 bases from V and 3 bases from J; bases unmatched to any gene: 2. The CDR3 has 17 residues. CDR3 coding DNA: TGTGCCAGCAGTGACGGGACTAGCGGGAGGGTCTACAATGAGCAGTTCTTC. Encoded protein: CASSDGTSGRVYNEQFF.

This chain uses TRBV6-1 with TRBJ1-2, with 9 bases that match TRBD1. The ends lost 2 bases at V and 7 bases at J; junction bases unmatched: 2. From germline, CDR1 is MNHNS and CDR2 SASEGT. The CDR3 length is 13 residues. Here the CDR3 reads CASSETGGSGYTF. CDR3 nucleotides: TGTGCCAGCAGTGAAACAGGGGGCTCTGGCTACACCTTC.

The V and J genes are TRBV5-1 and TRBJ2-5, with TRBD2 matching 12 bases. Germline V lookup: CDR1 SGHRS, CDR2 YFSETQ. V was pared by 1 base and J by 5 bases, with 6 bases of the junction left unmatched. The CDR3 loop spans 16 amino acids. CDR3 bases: TGCGCCAGCAGCTTGATGCTAGCGGGAGGGGGGGAGACCCAGTACTTC. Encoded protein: CASSLMLAGGGETQYF.

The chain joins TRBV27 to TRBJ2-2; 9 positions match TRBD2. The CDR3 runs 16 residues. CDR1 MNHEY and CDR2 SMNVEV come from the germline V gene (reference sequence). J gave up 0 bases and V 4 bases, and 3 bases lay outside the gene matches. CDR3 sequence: CASSSSGAANTGELFF. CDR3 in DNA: TGTGCCAGCAGTTCTAGCGGGGCCGCGAACACCGGGGAGCTGTTTTTT.

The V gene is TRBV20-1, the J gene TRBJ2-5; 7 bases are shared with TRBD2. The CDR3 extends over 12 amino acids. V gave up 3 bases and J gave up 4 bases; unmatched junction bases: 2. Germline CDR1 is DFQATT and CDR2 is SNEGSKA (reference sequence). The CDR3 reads CSASSSGETQYF. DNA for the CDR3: TGCAGTGCTAGTTCTAGCGGAGAGACCCAGTACTTC.

The DNA of the CDR3 is TGTGCCAGCACCCTGACAACTAGCACAGATACGCAGTATTTT. It yields the protein CASTLTTSTDTQYF. This chain links TRBV6-5 with TRBJ2-3; no clear D gene. The CDR3 has 14 residues. Germline V gene data show CDR1 as MNHEY and CDR2 as SVGAGI. V gave up 7 bases and J gave up 0 bases, with 11 bases separating them.

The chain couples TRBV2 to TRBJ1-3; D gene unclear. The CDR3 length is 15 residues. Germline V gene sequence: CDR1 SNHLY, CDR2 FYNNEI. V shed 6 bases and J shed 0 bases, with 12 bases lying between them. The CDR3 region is CASSAYRDSGNTIYF. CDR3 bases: TGTGCCAGCAGCGCCTACAGAGACTCTGGAAACACCATATATTTT.

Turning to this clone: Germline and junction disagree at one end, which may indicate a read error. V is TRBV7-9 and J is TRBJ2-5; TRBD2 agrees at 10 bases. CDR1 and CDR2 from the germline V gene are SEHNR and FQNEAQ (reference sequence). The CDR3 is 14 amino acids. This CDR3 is CASSLAGAQETQYF. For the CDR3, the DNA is TGTGCCAGCAGCCTAGCGGGAGCCCAAGAGACCCAGTACTTC.

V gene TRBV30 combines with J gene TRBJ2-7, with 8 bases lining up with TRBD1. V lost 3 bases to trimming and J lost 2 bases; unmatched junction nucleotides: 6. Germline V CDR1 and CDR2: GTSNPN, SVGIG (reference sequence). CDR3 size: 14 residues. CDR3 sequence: CAWSLTGDTYEQYF. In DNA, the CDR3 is TGTGCCTGGAGCCTGACAGGGGATACCTACGAGCAGTACTTC.

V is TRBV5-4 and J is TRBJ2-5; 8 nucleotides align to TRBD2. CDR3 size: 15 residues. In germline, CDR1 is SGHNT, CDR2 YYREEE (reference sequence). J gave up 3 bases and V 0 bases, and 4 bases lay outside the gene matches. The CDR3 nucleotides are TGTGCCAGCAGCTTGGATACGGGAGGGGAAGAGACCCAGTACTTC. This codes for CASSLDTGGEETQYF.

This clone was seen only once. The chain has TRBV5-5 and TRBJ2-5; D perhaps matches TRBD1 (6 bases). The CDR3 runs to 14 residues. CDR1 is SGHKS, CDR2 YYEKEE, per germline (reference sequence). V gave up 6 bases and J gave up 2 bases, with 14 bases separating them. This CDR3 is CASNRGRGQETQYF. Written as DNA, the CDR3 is TGTGCCAGCAATCGCGGTAGGGGGCAAGAGACCCAGTACTTC.

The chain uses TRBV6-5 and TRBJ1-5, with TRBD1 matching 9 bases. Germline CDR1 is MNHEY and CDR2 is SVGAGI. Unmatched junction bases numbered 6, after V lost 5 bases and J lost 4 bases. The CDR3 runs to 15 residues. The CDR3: CASSPEQGANQPQHF. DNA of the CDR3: TGTGCCAGCAGTCCCGAACAGGGGGCTAATCAGCCCCAGCATTTT.

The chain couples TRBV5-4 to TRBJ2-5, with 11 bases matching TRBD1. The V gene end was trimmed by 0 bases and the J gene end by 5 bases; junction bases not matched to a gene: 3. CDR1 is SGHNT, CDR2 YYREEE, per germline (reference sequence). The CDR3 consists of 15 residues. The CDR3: CASSLGTGGAETQYF. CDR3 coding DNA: TGTGCCAGCAGCTTGGGGACAGGGGGCGCGGAGACCCAGTACTTC.

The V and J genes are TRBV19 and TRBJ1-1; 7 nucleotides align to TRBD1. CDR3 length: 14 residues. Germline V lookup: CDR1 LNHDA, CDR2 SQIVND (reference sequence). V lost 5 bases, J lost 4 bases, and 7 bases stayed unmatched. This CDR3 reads CASSYRDSSTEAFF. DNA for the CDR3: TGTGCCAGTAGTTACCGGGACAGTAGCACTGAAGCTTTCTTT.

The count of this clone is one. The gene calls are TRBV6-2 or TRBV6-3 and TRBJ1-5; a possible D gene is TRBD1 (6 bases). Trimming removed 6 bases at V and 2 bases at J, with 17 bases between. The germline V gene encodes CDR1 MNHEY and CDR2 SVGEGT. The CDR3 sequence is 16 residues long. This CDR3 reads CASSPAHRAGNQPQHF. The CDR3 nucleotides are TGTGCCAGCAGCCCCGCCCACAGGGCCGGCAATCAGCCCCAGCATTTT.

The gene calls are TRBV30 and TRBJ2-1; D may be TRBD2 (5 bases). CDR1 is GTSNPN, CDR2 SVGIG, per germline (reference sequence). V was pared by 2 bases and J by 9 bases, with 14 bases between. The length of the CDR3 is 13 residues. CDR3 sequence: CAWSRVARGEQFF. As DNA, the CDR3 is TGTGCCTGGAGTAGGGTAGCTCGGGGTGAGCAGTTCTTC.

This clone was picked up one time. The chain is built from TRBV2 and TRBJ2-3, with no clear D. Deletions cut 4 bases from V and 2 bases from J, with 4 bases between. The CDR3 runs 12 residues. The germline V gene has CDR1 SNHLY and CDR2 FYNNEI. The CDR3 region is CASSANTDTQYF. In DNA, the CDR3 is TGTGCCAGCAGTGCCAACACAGATACGCAGTATTTT.

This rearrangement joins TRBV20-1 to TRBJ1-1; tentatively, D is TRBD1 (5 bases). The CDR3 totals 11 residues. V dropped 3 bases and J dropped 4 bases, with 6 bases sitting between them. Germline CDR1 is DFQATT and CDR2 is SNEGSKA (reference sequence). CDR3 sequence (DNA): TGCAGTGCTAGGGGGGGCACTGAAGCTTTCTTT. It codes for CSARGGTEAFF.